The clone carrying this T cell receptor (beta chain) was picked up many times. Antigen unknown. This record belongs to a study of beta chain features in type 1 diabetes. Whole-study results and caveats: All four CD4+ subsets of Type 1 diabetes patients contained TCRB CDR3s that were moderately but significantly shorter.

Sequencing targeted expressed TCRB transcripts, as all isolated RNA had been reverse transcribed. The average read count of naive, central memory and regulatory T cell samples was about 3.57 million. Method: immunoSEQ multiplex PCR; TCRdb's copy keeps in-frame clones and lacks some. The table has around 170,000 clones, roughly 9% seen once. Germline CDR1 and CDR2: SGHRS and YFSETQ. With 6 bases removed from V and 2 bases from J, the gap between germline ends came to 4 bases. This CDR3 is 11 amino acids long. Purity (above 98%) was reached by all sorted populations. Source material: central memory CD4+ T cells from blood. This TCR was recovered from a woman under 40 with type 1 diabetes. The rearrangement joins TRBV5-1 to TRBJ2-3, with D unresolved. CDR3 in DNA: TGCGCCAGCACCAACACAGATACGCAGTATTTT. Its translation: CASTNTDTQYF.